The 32 T cell receptor beta chains in this list originate from one sample, sequenced in a study of T cell responses to AZD1222 COVID-19 vaccine. Measured with immunoSEQ multiplex PCR; TCRdb has only the in-frame clones, and not every one. The table includes around 180,000 clones, roughly nine tenths detected once. The specimen comprised peripheral blood, sampled on day 0 of AZD1222 vaccination. These receptors all stem from an adult in good health.

The chain uses TRBV19 and TRBJ1-5; D unclear. Germline CDR1 LNHDA, CDR2 SQIVND (reference sequence). The CDR3 is 14 amino acids. Deletions cut 1 base from V and 3 bases from J, with 7 bases between. The CDR3 DNA follows: TGTGCCAGTAGTATAGGGCAGAACAATCAGCCCCAGCATTTT. This gives the protein CASSIGQNNQPQHF.

The rearrangement links TRBV3-1 (or the pseudogene TRBV3-2) to TRBJ2-5, with 8 bases lining up with TRBD2. V dropped 1 base and J dropped 4; count of bases not matched to a gene: 2. Germline lookup yields CDR1 LGHDT and CDR2 YNNKEL (reference sequence). The CDR3 loop spans 14 amino acids. The CDR3 here is CASSQGRGVETQYF. CDR3 DNA: TGTGCCAGCAGCCAAGGGCGGGGGGTAGAGACCCAGTACTTC.

The CDR3 DNA reads TGCGCCAGCAGCCAAGTCGTGCCCGGGGTCTACGAGCAGTACTTC. It yields the protein CASSQVVPGVYEQYF. The rearrangement links TRBV4-1 to TRBJ2-7; a possible D gene is TRBD2 (5 bases). Trimming pared 1 base from V and 3 bases from J, leaving 13 bases between. From germline, CDR1 is MGHRA and CDR2 YSYEKL. This CDR3 spans 15 amino acids.

The chain uses TRBV5-6 and TRBJ1-1; no clear D gene. The CDR3 sequence is 16 residues long. The germline V gene has CDR1 SGHDT and CDR2 YYEEEE. Between the trimmed V and J ends, which lost 0 bases and 0 bases, there was a span of 12 bases. CDR3 amino acids: CASSLVGSTLNTEAFF. DNA for the CDR3: TGTGCCAGCAGCTTGGTAGGCAGCACCTTGAACACTGAAGCTTTCTTT.

The CDR3 DNA reads TGTGCCAGCAGCCAAGCGAGAGTGCTCCTTGGGGAGCTGTTTTTT. Translated: CASSQARVLLGELFF. The chain is built from TRBV4-2 and TRBJ2-2; D is ambiguous. Deletions cut 1 base from V and 8 bases from J, with 14 bases between. Germline-derived CDR1 and CDR2 are LGHNA and YNFKEQ. The CDR3 length is 15 residues.

The chain is built from TRBV11-3 and TRBJ1-2; TRBD1 might be the D (5 bases). V lost 5 bases and J 3 bases, leaving 7 bases between the germline ends. The CDR3 contains 12 residues. CDR1 is SGHNT and CDR2 is YENEEA in the germline V gene. The CDR3 nucleotides read TGTGCCAGCAGCCAAGGGGACTATGGCTACACCTTC. Amino acids: CASSQGDYGYTF.

The chain couples TRBV3-1 (or the pseudogene TRBV3-2) to TRBJ1-2; no clear D. CDR1 LGHDT and CDR2 YNNKEL come from the germline V gene (reference sequence). CDR3 length: 13 residues. Trimming stripped 1 base from V and 6 bases from J, with 9 bases between. CDR3 coding DNA: TGTGCCAGCAGCCAAGTGAGGAGGGATGGCTACACCTTC. This codes for CASSQVRRDGYTF.

This clone was picked up one time. Other DNA sequences within the sample encode an identical CDR3. CDR3 sequence (DNA): TGTGCCAGCTCACCTAGGACGGATTATAATTCACCCCTCCACTTT. This encodes CASSPRTDYNSPLHF. This chain joins TRBV18 and TRBJ1-6; no definite D call. Trimming left V 3 bases short and J 4 bases short, with 10 bases between. Germline CDR1 KGHSH, CDR2 LQKENI. The CDR3 spans 15 residues.

The CDR3 reads CASSPGLTNEKLFF. CDR3 sequence (DNA): TGCGCCAGCAGCCCGGGGTTAACTAATGAAAAACTGTTTTTT. This rearrangement joins TRBV4-3 to TRBJ1-4; no definite D call. CDR1 and CDR2 from the germline V gene are LGHNA and YSLEER. CDR3 length: 14 amino acids. V lost 4 bases and J lost 1, with 7 bases in between.

The rearrangement joins TRBV5-1 to TRBJ2-3, with D possibly being TRBD1 or TRBD2 (5 bases each). CDR3 length equals 16 residues. Per the germline V gene, CDR1 is SGHRS and CDR2 is YFSETQ. Trimming shortened V by 1 base and J by 4 bases, and 16 bases separated the two germline ends. The CDR3, as DNA: TGCGCCAGCAGCTTGTATCTGGGGACCGGCTCAGATACGCAGTATTTT. Residues: CASSLYLGTGSDTQYF.

V gene TRBV21-1 combines with J gene TRBJ2-7; the D segment call TRBD1 is taken from the table without a DNA check. TRBV21-1 is marked as a pseudogene. There are 13 residues in the CDR3. The CDR3 nucleotides read TGTGCCAGCACAGAGACAGGGGACTACGAGCAGTACGTC. It specifies CASTETGDYEQYV.

The chain recombines TRBV20-1 with TRBJ1-5; D is uncertain. Germline-derived CDR1 and CDR2 are DFQATT and SNEGSKA (reference sequence). The V and J ends lost 3 bases and 0 bases respectively, with 9 bases between them. This CDR3 is 14 amino acids long. The DNA of the CDR3 is TGCAGTGCTAGTCAGCCGTATAGCAATCAGCCCCAGCATTTT. It codes for CSASQPYSNQPQHF.

The DNA for the CDR3 is TGTGCCAGCAGCCGGGACAGGGAAACCCTCCACTTT. Encoded protein: CASSRDRETLHF. The chain is built from TRBV12-3 or TRBV12-4 and TRBJ1-6; 9 bases line up with TRBD1. The CDR3 has 12 amino acids. V lost 6 bases and J lost 14; bases outside the gene matches: 5.

This sequence joins TRBV6-1 and TRBJ1-2; TRBD1 is a possible D gene (5 bases). CDR3 size: 14 residues. In germline, CDR1 is MNHNS, CDR2 SASEGT. V was clipped by 3 bases and J by 5 bases, with 13 bases between them. The DNA for the CDR3 is TGTGCCAGCAGTGAGGACACCCTAGATTATGGCTACACCTTC. Its translation is CASSEDTLDYGYTF.

The gene calls are TRBV2 and TRBJ1-2; D is unresolved. The germline gives CDR1 SNHLY, CDR2 FYNNEI. This CDR3 comprises 13 residues. DNA for the CDR3: TGTGCGAGCGGGGTTGTGAAATTATATGGCTACACCTTC. Translated: CASGVVKLYGYTF. The full variable domain, rest sourced from reference TRBV2 and TRBJ1-2, is EPEVTQTPSHQVTQMGQEVILRCVPISNHLYFYWYRQILGQKVEFLVSFYNNEISEKSEIFDDQFSVERPDGSNFTLKIRSTKLEDSAMYFCASGVVKLYGYTFGSGTRLTVV.

The chain combines TRBV9 with TRBJ1-4; 7 bases are a match to TRBD1. Germline CDR1 reads SGDLS; CDR2 reads YYNGEE. The V segment lost 4 bases and the J segment 8 bases; nucleotides outside the gene matches: 11. The CDR3 has 15 residues. CDR3 sequence (DNA): TGTGCCAGCAGCCCACACACAGGGGTTCGCGAAAAACTGTTTTTT. Its translation is CASSPHTGVREKLFF.

The chain carries TRBV5-1 and TRBJ1-5; D gene ambiguous. V lost 0 bases, J lost 0 bases, and 7 bases lay in between. Germline lookup yields CDR1 SGHRS and CDR2 YFSETQ. This CDR3 has 15 amino acids. The DNA for the CDR3 is TGCGCCAGCAGCTTGGGCCCTCTTAGCAATCAGCCCCAGCATTTT. Amino acid sequence: CASSLGPLSNQPQHF.

The rearrangement links TRBV6-1 to TRBJ1-2; perhaps TRBD1 as D (5 bases). The germline V and J ends were trimmed by 3 bases and 8 bases, with 16 bases remaining between them. The CDR3 has 14 residues. In germline, CDR1 is MNHNS, CDR2 SASEGT. In nucleotides, the CDR3 is TGTGCCAGCAGTGAGAGAGCCGGGACGCAAGGCTACACCTTC. Translated, it gives CASSERAGTQGYTF.

V usage is TRBV27 and J usage is TRBJ1-4, with TRBD1 as a possible D gene (5 bases). V was cut by 2 bases and J by 4 bases, with 14 bases left in between. Germline CDR1 and CDR2: MNHEY and SMNVEV (reference sequence). The CDR3 is 16 residues long. CDR3: CASSLIASQGNEKLFF. In nucleotides, the CDR3 is TGTGCCAGCAGTTTAATCGCAAGTCAGGGTAATGAAAAACTGTTTTTT. Looking up the rest from reference TRBV27 and TRBJ1-4 gives the full variable domain: EAQVTQNPRYLITVTGKKLTVTCSQNMNHEYMSWYRQDPGLGLRQIYYSMNVEVTDKGDVPEGYKVSRKEKRNFPLILESPSPNQTSLYFCASSLIASQGNEKLFFGSGTQLSVL.

This clone has just one count. V gene TRBV5-5 combines with J gene TRBJ2-2, with no clear D. The CDR3 runs to 13 residues. Germline assignment: CDR1 SGHKS and CDR2 YYEKEE (reference sequence). The ends were cut back, 3 bases at V and 4 bases at J, with 7 bases in the middle. This CDR3 is CASSSLPTGELFF. CDR3 DNA sequence: TGTGCCAGCAGCTCCTTGCCCACCGGGGAGCTGTTTTTT.

This chain connects TRBV5-6 to TRBJ2-7, with TRBD1 identical over 10 bases. V lost 3 bases to trimming and J lost 0 bases; unmatched junction nucleotides: 3. The CDR3 extends over 15 amino acids. Looked up from germline, CDR1 is SGHDT and CDR2 is YYEEEE. CDR3 nucleotides: TGTGCCAGCAGCTCGGGACAGGGGCTCTCCTACGAGCAGTACTTC. Protein product: CASSSGQGLSYEQYF.

CDR3 nucleotides: TGTGCCAGCAGCAGGGGGCCCTACAGGGTTGAAAAACTGTTTTTT. Its translation is CASSRGPYRVEKLFF. The chain combines TRBV3-1 (or the pseudogene TRBV3-2) with TRBJ1-4, with TRBD1 matching 7 bases. The CDR3 loop spans 15 amino acids. Germline V CDR1 and CDR2: LGHDT, YNNKEL (reference sequence). V lost 5 bases and J lost 7; bases outside the gene matches: 10.

The CDR3 DNA sequence: TGTGCCAGTGGTTGGGGGGCACGAGCGAACTATGGCTACACCTTC. Translating it yields CASGWGARANYGYTF. The V and J genes are TRBV19 and TRBJ1-2; D perhaps matches TRBD1 (6 bases). The CDR3 length is 15 residues. The V gene lost 8 bases and the J gene lost 2 bases, with 18 bases spanning the gap. Germline V gene lookup returns CDR1 LNHDA and CDR2 SQIVND (reference sequence).

The genes are TRBV20-1 and TRBJ2-3; 8 bases align to TRBD2. This CDR3 has 14 amino acids. V dropped 3 bases and J dropped 2; count of bases not matched to a gene: 4. Germline V lookup: CDR1 DFQATT, CDR2 SNEGSKA (reference sequence). CDR3 sequence: CSASTGGYTDTQYF. The CDR3, as DNA: TGCAGTGCTAGTACGGGGGGGTACACAGATACGCAGTATTTT.

The rearrangement uses TRBV6-5 and TRBJ2-1; 14 nucleotides agree with TRBD2. V trimming: 10 bases; J trimming: 10 bases; junction bases outside the gene matches: 9. The CDR3 loop spans 14 amino acids. CDR1 MNHEY and CDR2 SVGAGI come from the germline V gene. CDR3 DNA sequence: TGTGCCACCCAGACTAGCGGGGGGGCACGGGAGCAGTTCTTC. This translates into CATQTSGGAREQFF.

This clone appeared once. V and J are TRBV12-3 or TRBV12-4 and TRBJ1-3, with D tentatively TRBD1 (5 bases). This CDR3 has 12 residues. Trimming took off 3 bases at V and 7 bases at J, with 7 bases between the two ends. CDR3 coding DNA: TGTGCCAGCAGTTTCGAGGGGAACACCATATATTTT. This codes for CASSFEGNTIYF.

This chain connects TRBV6-5 to TRBJ2-1; D is uncertain. The CDR3 is made up of 11 amino acids. Trimming removed 6 bases at V and 10 bases at J, with 10 bases between. Germline assignment: CDR1 MNHEY and CDR2 SVGAGI. The CDR3 DNA is TGTGCCAGCAGCGGCAAGATGGAGCAGTTCTTC. This gives the protein CASSGKMEQFF.

The V gene is TRBV6-2 or TRBV6-3, the J gene TRBJ2-7; the D gene could be TRBD1 or TRBD2 (6 bases each). CDR1 is MNHEY and CDR2 is SVGEGT in the germline V gene. The V and J ends lost 0 bases and 0 bases respectively, with 15 bases between them. This CDR3 is built from 17 residues. CDR3 region: CASSYSMWGANSYEQYF. CDR3 DNA sequence: TGTGCCAGCAGTTACTCGATGTGGGGGGCCAACTCCTACGAGCAGTACTTC.

DNA for the CDR3: TGTGCCAGCAGTGAAGGCCCAGGGGCAACCTACGAGCAGTACGTC. Its translation is CASSEGPGATYEQYV. The genes are TRBV6-1 and TRBJ2-7; possible D gene TRBD1, 6 bases. Germline V gene lookup returns CDR1 MNHNS and CDR2 SASEGT. The CDR3 consists of 15 residues. The V end lost 1 base, the J end lost 2 bases, and 12 bases lay between the germline ends.

The chain couples TRBV5-4 to TRBJ1-2, with 7 bases that match TRBD1. Germline values: CDR1 SGHNT, CDR2 YYREEE (reference sequence). After removal of 6 bases from V and 8 bases from J, the junction contained 10 bases not matched to a gene. This CDR3 has 13 amino acids. CDR3 loop: CASTPGTAEGYTF. The CDR3 DNA follows: TGTGCCAGCACCCCGGGGACAGCGGAGGGCTACACCTTC.

V and J are TRBV5-6 and TRBJ1-2; D not resolved. This CDR3 region has 15 residues. The V end was cut by 4 bases, the J end by 1 base, with 14 bases between. Germline V lookup: CDR1 SGHDT, CDR2 YYEEEE. Written as DNA, the CDR3 is TGTGCCAGCAGCCGCGTTAGCTCATTTAACTATGGCTACACCTTC. This gives the protein CASSRVSSFNYGYTF.

Of note for this clone: This CDR3 is also generated by other DNA sequences in the sample. The genes are TRBV13 and TRBJ2-7; tentative D call: TRBD2 (5 bases). The V end lost 3 bases, the J end lost 4 bases, and 7 bases lay between the germline ends. Germline V CDR1 and CDR2: PRHDT, FYEKMQ (reference sequence). This CDR3 has 12 amino acids. As DNA, the CDR3 is TGTGCCAGCAGCTTGGGGAGATACGAGCAGTACTTC. Translated, it gives CASSLGRYEQYF. Supplemented by reference TRBV13 and TRBJ2-7, the full variable domain reads AAGVIQSPRHLIKEKRETATLKCYPIPRHDTVYWYQQGPGQDPQFLISFYEKMQSDKGSIPDRFSAQQFSDYHSELNMSSLELGDSALYFCASSLGRYEQYFGPGTRLTVT.